This paragraph covers one TCR beta chain sequence. This CDR3 has 16 amino acids. The germline CDR1 and CDR2 sequences are MRHNA and SNTAGT. The data are from a study of T cells expressing NK-cell markers. Study-wide background: Each TCR beta repertoire originated in sorted T cells that were CD3+CD56+NKG2C+, CD3+CD56+NKG2C- or CD3+CD56-NKG2C+. Seropositivity for HCMV was found in seven of the eight sequenced donors, with one seronegative.

After re-calling the 5' RACE reads, TCRdb lists one entry per CDR3 protein, DNA absent. The listing records around 7,400 distinct CDR3 sequences. The sample was blood T cells: a sorted CD56 or NKG2C T cell subset, CD4+ or CD8+ T cells, or bulk PBMC T cells (not recorded which). The origin of this receptor is a man aged 18-70 years in good health. The chain couples TRBV6-4 to TRBJ2-3; checking the TCRdb D call of TRBD1 is not possible without DNA. CDR3 protein: CASSPLDGGDTDTQYF.